This T cell receptor (beta chain) was recorded in a study of blood T cell repertoires in COVID-19. Study-wide background: From the United States, Italy and Spain came samples of acute and convalescent COVID-19. The cDNA or gDNA used as material had been derived from T cells, B-cell-depleted T cells, or PBMCs.

Losses at the gene ends were 1 base for V and 0 bases for J; bases not matched to a gene: 20. The CDR3 runs to 22 residues. In germline, CDR1 is MNHNS, CDR2 SASEGT. Original analysis: Reference gene primer amplification gave nucleated cell count estimates. TCRdb's table, derived via immunoSEQ multiplex PCR, lists solely in-frame clones and lacks some. V and J calls and clone size come straight from that table; D and trimming were deduced from the DNA. The sample includes about 270,000 clones, 82% seen only once; the top ten take roughly 3.1%. The material sequenced was peripheral blood. The chain is built from TRBV6-1 and TRBJ1-5, with 8 bases fitting TRBD1. This TCR derives from a woman under 30 with acute or convalescent COVID-19. The CDR3 DNA is TGTGCCAGCAGTGAAGGCGGAGTGACCGGGACAGGAGCTCTTTATAGCAATCAGCCCCAGCATTTT. Its protein product is CASSEGGVTGTGALYSNQPQHF.